This TCR beta chain emerged from a study of shared clonotypes between healthy human individuals. Investigators divided CD4+ cells into CD45RA+ naive and CD45RA-negative memory subsets. From germline, CDR1 is GTSNPN and CDR2 SVGIG (reference sequence). The CDR3 is 13 amino acids. V was pared by 7 bases and J by 7 bases, with 9 bases of the junction left unmatched. Sequencing was performed with immunoSEQ multiplex PCR; in TCRdb, only in-frame clones are kept and a portion is missing. The sample lists roughly 2,500,000 clones; approximately 93% were seen once. The genes are TRBV30 and TRBJ2-7; the match to TRBD2 covers 11 bases. Sequenced material: naive CD4+ T cells from PBMCs. Subset denoted: CD45RA+ positively selected. The source of this sequence is a man between 18 and 35 years old in good health. Some clones in this sample may be carry-over from other donors' samples. The chain's CDR3 is CAYRASGRSEQYF. The CDR3 DNA is TGTGCCTACAGGGCTAGCGGGAGGTCTGAGCAGTACTTC.